The rows below give T cell receptor beta chains drawn from one sample of a study of regulatory T cells in long-lasting Graves disease. TCRdb redid the calling of the multiplex PCR reads with MiXCR, one entry per CDR3 protein. The data hold roughly 300,000 distinct CDR3 sequences, with 15% to 20% observed a single time. The sample in question was peripheral blood mononuclear cells (PBMCs), obtained when the disease was refractory, from a patient treated with antithyroid drugs. All receptors derive from a female donor with Graves disease. Both conserved end residues are part of each CDR3. The D gene is left open where the match is weak. Some rows mark clone size as missing; the rest say once, few, many or name a class of expanded clone.

TRBD1	TRBV12-3/TRBV12-4	many	TRBJ1-4	TGTGCCAGCAGTTCCCGACAGGGTGGCGAAAAACTGTTTTTT	CASSSRQGGEKLFF
-	TRBV27	many	TRBJ2-5	TGTGCCAGCGCCCTTGACGGGGGGCGGGAGACCCAGTACTTC	CASALDGGRETQYF
TRBD2	TRBV5-4	few	TRBJ2-4	TGTGCCAGCAGCTTAGGGACTAGCGGCCTCAAAAACATTCAGTACTTC	CASSLGTSGLKNIQYF
-	TRBV7-8	few	TRBJ2-4	TGTGCCAGCAGCTTAGGGGGACAACTTCAGTACTTC	CASSLGGQLQYF
-	TRBV20-1	-	TRBJ1-6	TGCAGTGCTAGTATGACGACGGATAATTCACCCCTCCACTTT	CSASMTTDNSPLHF
-	TRBV19	-	TRBJ1-2	TGTGCCAGTAGCACCTGGGGGGTTGCGGCGGACTATGGCTACACCTTC	CASSTWGVAADYGYTF
TRBD1	TRBV20-1	few	TRBJ2-7	TGCAGTGCTAGCGGGGTAGGGTACAGGGGGCTTTACTACGAGCAGTACTTC	CSASGVGYRGLYYEQYF
-	TRBV7-9	few	TRBJ2-7	TGTGCCAGCAGCTCCTCGACAGGGACTTACTCCTACGAGCAGTACTTC	CASSSSTGTYSYEQYF
TRBD1	TRBV28	few	TRBJ2-3	TGTGCCAGCAGTTTAGGGACAGGGGGCAGAGATACGCAGTATTTT	CASSLGTGGRDTQYF
-	TRBV10-3	-	TRBJ1-5	TGTGCCATCAGTGCCCAGGGGCCCCAGCCCCAGCATTTT	CAISAQGPQPQHF
TRBD2	TRBV4-1	few	TRBJ2-4	TGCGCCAGCAGCCAAGGACGGATACTAGCGGGGCCAGGAGCCAAAAACATTCAGTACTTC	CASSQGRILAGPGAKNIQYF
TRBD1	TRBV20-1	many	TRBJ1-2	TGCAGTGCTAGCGGGACAGGGAACCCTAACTATGGCTACACCTTC	CSASGTGNPNYGYTF
TRBD1	TRBV7-9	few	TRBJ1-2	TGTGCCAGCAGCCTGACAGGGTCCCCCTATGGCTACACCTTC	CASSLTGSPYGYTF
-	TRBV2	many	TRBJ1-1	TGTGCCAGCAGTGGTAACAGTCTGAACACTGAAGCTTTCTTT	CASSGNSLNTEAFF
-	TRBV6-5	many	TRBJ2-7	TGTGCCAGCAGTTACAAGGCCGGTGAGGGTAACGACGAGCAGTACTTC	CASSYKAGEGNDEQYF
-	TRBV24-1	-	TRBJ2-3	TGTGCCACCAGTGATTACGGGGCCTTCACAGATACGCAGTATTTT	CATSDYGAFTDTQYF
-	TRBV6-1	many	TRBJ2-7	TGTGCCAGCAGCGCCGGGACGGCGTACGAGCAGTACTTC	CASSAGTAYEQYF
-	TRBV6-1	many	TRBJ2-5	TGTGCCAGCAGTGAAAGGGATACTCAAGAGACCCAGTACTTC	CASSERDTQETQYF
TRBD1	TRBV6-1	many	TRBJ1-6	TGTGCCAGCAAAACTTCCGGGACAGACGATTCACCCCTCCACTTT	CASKTSGTDDSPLHF
-	TRBV12-3/TRBV12-4	many	TRBJ1-6	TGTGCCACCGTGTCCCTGGGGGGGGAATCACCCCTCCACTTT	CATVSLGGESPLHF
TRBD1	TRBV20-1	-	TRBJ2-1	TGCAGTGCTGGAAGACAGGGGGTAGGCAATGAGCAGTTCTTC	CSAGRQGVGNEQFF
TRBD1	TRBV15	few	TRBJ2-6	TGTGCCACCAGCAGAGGAGTTTGGACAGGGGAGATCGGGGCCAACGTCCTGACTTTC	CATSRGVWTGEIGANVLTF
TRBD1	TRBV7-2	-	TRBJ1-2	TGTGCCGGACGACAGGGGGACTATGGCTACACCTTC	CAGRQGDYGYTF
-	TRBV7-2	-	TRBJ1-2	TGTGCCAGCAGCTTAGAAGGGTATAGCTATGGCTACACCTTC	CASSLEGYSYGYTF
-	TRBV28	many	TRBJ1-6	TGTGCCAGCCACCCTTTAGGATTCAGCTCCTATAATTCACCCCTCCACTTT	CASHPLGFSSYNSPLHF
-	TRBV20-1	once	TRBJ1-5	TGCAGTGCTAGAGATAGGACGGACACTAGACGACCATATAGCAATCAGCCCCAGCATTTT	CSARDRTDTRRPYSNQPQHF
-	TRBV15	-	TRBJ2-2	TGTGCCACCAGCAGAGCGAAGGGGACGAGGCCCGGGGAGCTGTTTTTT	CATSRAKGTRPGELFF
TRBD2	TRBV20-1	-	TRBJ2-5	TGCAGTGCTACCCTGGGACTAGCGGGCAATGGGGAGACCCAGTACTTC	CSATLGLAGNGETQYF
-	TRBV18	few	TRBJ1-5	TGTGCCAGCTCACCAGGGGGCAGTGGCAAGCCCCAGCATTTT	CASSPGGSGKPQHF
TRBD1	TRBV4-1	-	TRBJ2-7	TGCGCCAGCAGCCAAAAACCCAAAGGGGGCAGAGCAACCTACGAGCAGTACTTC	CASSQKPKGGRATYEQYF
-	TRBV6-1	-	TRBJ2-2	TGTGCCAGCAGTGGCGGCTTTAGCTTCCCCGGGGAGCTGTTTTTT	CASSGGFSFPGELFF
TRBD2	TRBV12-5	many	TRBJ2-7	TGTGCTAGTGGTTTAAGCGGGGACTACGAGCAGTACTTC	CASGLSGDYEQYF
-	TRBV9	-	TRBJ1-1	TGTGCCAGCAGCGTAGAGGGGGGCGCGGATACTGAAGCTTTCTTT	CASSVEGGADTEAFF
-	TRBV14	-	TRBJ1-1	TGTGCCAGCAGCCAAGAGCGTAGTGGGGAGGCTTTCTTT	CASSQERSGEAFF
-	TRBV11-3	-	TRBJ2-2	TGTGCCAGCAGCTCCGCCTTACGGGTTACCGGGGAGCTGTTTTTT	CASSSALRVTGELFF
-	TRBV10-3	many	TRBJ1-1	TGTGCCATCAGCGGGGGGGGCACAACAACTGAAGCTTTCTTT	CAISGGGTTTEAFF
-	TRBV7-9	many	TRBJ1-1	TGTGCCAGCAGTTTATCCCCTCGGGGGAACACTGAAGCTTTCTTT	CASSLSPRGNTEAFF
TRBD1	TRBV10-3	many	TRBJ1-2	TGTGCCATCAGCCTATCGGGACAGGGGTTCTATGGCTACACCTTC	CAISLSGQGFYGYTF
-	TRBV25-1	-	TRBJ1-4	TGTGCCAGCAGTGAAACGGCCCAAGCTGGTGAAAAACTGTTTTTT	CASSETAQAGEKLFF
-	TRBV11-3	few	TRBJ1-5	TGTGCCAGCAGCACCGGGTGGGGACGGATTACACATCAGCCCCAGCATTTT	CASSTGWGRITHQPQHF
-	TRBV19	few	TRBJ1-2	TGTGCCAGTAGTATTCCCAGGGGAGATGGCTACACCTTC	CASSIPRGDGYTF
-	TRBV28	many	TRBJ1-1	TGTGCCAGCAGACCACCCCGGCCGTTTGCGAACACTGAAGCTTTCTTT	CASRPPRPFANTEAFF
TRBD1	TRBV6-5	few	TRBJ2-4	TGTGCCAGTGGCGGGACAGGGACAAACATTCAGTACTTC	CASGGTGTNIQYF
TRBD2	TRBV27	many	TRBJ2-5	TGTGCCAGCAGTTTATCGCTAGCGGGAGTCCCAGAGACCCAGTACTTC	CASSLSLAGVPETQYF
TRBD1	TRBV12-3/TRBV12-4	many	TRBJ2-7	TGTGCCAGCAGTCAGACAGGGACCTACGAGCAGTACTTC	CASSQTGTYEQYF
-	TRBV19	few	TRBJ1-4	TGTGCCAGTAGTACCCCTCGACCCGGGTCCGGGGGTGAAAAACTGTTTTTT	CASSTPRPGSGGEKLFF
-	TRBV28	-	TRBJ2-1	TGTGCCACAAACGGTCGTTTTGTCGGTGAGCAGCTCTTC	CATNGRFVGEQLF
TRBD2	TRBV27	-	TRBJ2-1	TGTGCCAGCAGTTTATTCGCGGGGGGGTCGAATGAGCAGTTCTTC	CASSLFAGGSNEQFF
TRBD2	TRBV2	many	TRBJ2-2	TGTGCCAGCAGTCTCCGAAGACTAGCGACCGGGGAGCTGTTTTTT	CASSLRRLATGELFF
-	TRBV6-1	many	TRBJ1-2	TGTGCCAGCAAGACAGAGTTGAATGGCTACACCTTC	CASKTELNGYTF
-	TRBV10-3	many	TRBJ2-7	TGTGCCATCAGTCAGAACTACGAGCAGTACTTC	CAISQNYEQYF
-	TRBV27	few	TRBJ2-2	TGTGCCAGCAGCGGGGTCCGGGGCACCGGGGAGCTGTTTTTT	CASSGVRGTGELFF
-	TRBV7-9	many	TRBJ1-2	TGTGCCAGCAGCTTCCCTACCGGTTTCGTCGGCTACACCTTC	CASSFPTGFVGYTF
TRBD1	TRBV6-1	many	TRBJ2-7	TGTGCCAGCAGCCAGACAGGGACGTTTCAGGAGCAGTACTTC	CASSQTGTFQEQYF
-	TRBV28	many	TRBJ2-5	TGTGCCAGCAGTTTAAGGGGTCGGGGCAGCAAAGAGACCCAGTACTTC	CASSLRGRGSKETQYF
-	TRBV3-1	-	TRBJ1-1	TGTGCCAGCAGCCTACTAGGCGTGGGGACGAACACTGAAGCTTTCTTT	CASSLLGVGTNTEAFF
TRBD1	TRBV28	-	TRBJ1-2	TGTGCCAGCAGTTTTTTTTTGGGACAGGGCGCAGCAAACTATGGCTACACCTTC	CASSFFLGQGAANYGYTF
TRBD1	TRBV18	-	TRBJ2-5	TGTGCCAGCTCACCCCCACAGGTGGGACAGGTGGAGACCCAGTACTTC	CASSPPQVGQVETQYF
TRBD2	TRBV7-9	few	TRBJ2-7	TGTGCCAGCAGCTCTGGGGGGGCCTACGAGCAGTACTTC	CASSSGGAYEQYF